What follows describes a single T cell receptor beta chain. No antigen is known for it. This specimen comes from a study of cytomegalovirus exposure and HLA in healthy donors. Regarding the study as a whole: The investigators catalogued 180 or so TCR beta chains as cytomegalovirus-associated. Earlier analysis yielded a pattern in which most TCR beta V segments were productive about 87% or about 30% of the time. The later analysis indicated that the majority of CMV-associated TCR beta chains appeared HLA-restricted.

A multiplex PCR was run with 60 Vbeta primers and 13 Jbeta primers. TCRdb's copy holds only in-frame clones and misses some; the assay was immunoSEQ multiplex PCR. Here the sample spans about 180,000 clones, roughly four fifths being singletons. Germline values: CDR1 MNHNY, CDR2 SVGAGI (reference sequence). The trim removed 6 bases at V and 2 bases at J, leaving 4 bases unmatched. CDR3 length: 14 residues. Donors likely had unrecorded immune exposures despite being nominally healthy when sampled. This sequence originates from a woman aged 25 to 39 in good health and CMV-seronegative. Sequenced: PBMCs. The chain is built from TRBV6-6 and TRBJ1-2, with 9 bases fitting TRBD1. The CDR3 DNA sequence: TGTGCCAGCAGGGGGACAGGGCTCAACTATGGCTACACCTTC. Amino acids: CASRGTGLNYGYTF.